These 7 T cell receptor beta chains came from one sample sequenced in a study of human T cells and chemical hapten exposure (TCRdb year 2021). Reading the label with the study, this specimen's time point is: patch test 1, 2 weeks after DPC sensitization. What this sample's treatment or condition label stands for: therapeutic diphenylcyclopropenone sensitization with weekly scalp DPC. The method behind the library was RACE. Sequencing instrument: NextSeq 500. TCRdb redid the processing of the public reads, applying fastp at Q25 and MiXCR, and retained in-frame beta chains. Identical CDR3 protein sequences are pooled into one entry, listed with their most common genes and DNA. Across this sample there are fewer than 400,000 distinct CDR3 sequences, with approximately 6.3% seen only once. The top ten hold 8% to 9% of the sample. This specimen was whole blood, taken in connection with sensitization to the hapten diphenylcyclopropenone (DPC). Receptors originate from a woman aged 18-29 years with alopecia areata. Some clones in this sample may be carry-over from other donors' samples.

This clonotype occurred many times. The chain employs TRBV5-1 and TRBJ2-5, with 8 bases aligning to TRBD1. The V segment lost 5 bases and the J segment 5 bases; nucleotides outside the gene matches: 14. This CDR3 region has 16 residues. Germline loops: CDR1 SGHRS, CDR2 YFSETQ. Here the CDR3 DNA reads TGCGCCAGCAGGAGGACAGGGTCCCTGTCGGTGGAGACCCAGTACTTC. Its protein is CASRRTGSLSVETQYF.

This clonotype came up many times. This chain joins TRBV5-1 and TRBJ2-5; 12 nucleotides align to TRBD2. With 4 bases clipped from V and 2 bases from J, the junction kept 6 bases outside the gene matches. Germline-derived CDR1 and CDR2 are SGHRS and YFSETQ. The CDR3 runs to 16 residues. The CDR3 protein is CASSISSGGVQETQYF. The DNA for the CDR3 is TGCGCCAGCAGCATCTCTAGCGGGGGGGTTCAAGAGACCCAGTACTTC.

This chain links TRBV7-2 with TRBJ1-5, with D hard to call. This CDR3 has 14 residues. Trimming left V 5 bases short and J 0 bases short, with 8 bases between. The germline gives CDR1 SGHTA, CDR2 FQGNSA. This chain's CDR3 is CASSPSNSNQPQHF. The CDR3 DNA sequence: TGTGCCAGCAGCCCGTCGAATAGCAATCAGCCCCAGCATTTT.

This clonotype showed up many times. The CDR3 DNA is TGTGCCAGCAGCCCCAGGGGGCTTAGCACAGATACGCAGTATTTT. Translation: CASSPRGLSTDTQYF. V usage is TRBV7-2 and J usage is TRBJ2-3, with 8 bases aligning to TRBD1. V was pared by 5 bases and J by 0 bases, with 4 bases of the junction left unmatched. Germline V gene lookup returns CDR1 SGHTA and CDR2 FQGNSA. The CDR3 runs to 15 residues.

The chain uses TRBV13 and TRBJ2-2; no reliable D call. The CDR3 totals 15 residues. CDR1 and CDR2 from the germline V gene are PRHDT and FYEKMQ (reference sequence). Deletions cut 8 bases from V and 6 bases from J, with 19 bases between. CDR3 in DNA: TGTGCCAGCTTAAAAAATCAGGAAGGGTCCGGGGAGCTGTTTTTT. It translates to CASLKNQEGSGELFF.

This clonotype was recorded at least ten times. V gene TRBV4-3 combines with J gene TRBJ2-3; 10 bases agree with TRBD2. The CDR3 runs to 20 residues. The V gene's germline CDR1 is LGHNA and CDR2 YSLEER. The trim removed 0 bases at V and 0 bases at J, leaving 12 bases unmatched. In nucleotides, the CDR3 is TGCGCCAGCAGCCAAGATCGGAGCGGGGGGGCCCCGCCTAGCACAGATACGCAGTATTTT. This translates into CASSQDRSGGAPPSTDTQYF.

This clonotype was observed many times. The J gene is TRBJ2-7, the V gene TRBV5-1; 8 bases map to TRBD1. The CDR3 is made up of 14 amino acids. Looked up from germline, CDR1 is SGHRS and CDR2 is YFSETQ. With V trimmed by 7 bases and J by 3 bases, 9 bases remained unmatched. This chain's CDR3 is CASRSGTGGYEQYF. The CDR3 DNA reads as TGCGCCAGCCGATCTGGGACAGGAGGCTACGAGCAGTACTTC. Together with reference TRBV5-1 and TRBJ2-7, the CDR3 gives the full variable domain: KAGVTQTPRYLIKTRGQQVTLSCSPISGHRSVSWYQQTPGQGLQFLFEYFSETQRNKGNFPGRFSGRQFSNSRSEMNVSTLELGDSALYLCASRSGTGGYEQYFGPGTRLTVT.